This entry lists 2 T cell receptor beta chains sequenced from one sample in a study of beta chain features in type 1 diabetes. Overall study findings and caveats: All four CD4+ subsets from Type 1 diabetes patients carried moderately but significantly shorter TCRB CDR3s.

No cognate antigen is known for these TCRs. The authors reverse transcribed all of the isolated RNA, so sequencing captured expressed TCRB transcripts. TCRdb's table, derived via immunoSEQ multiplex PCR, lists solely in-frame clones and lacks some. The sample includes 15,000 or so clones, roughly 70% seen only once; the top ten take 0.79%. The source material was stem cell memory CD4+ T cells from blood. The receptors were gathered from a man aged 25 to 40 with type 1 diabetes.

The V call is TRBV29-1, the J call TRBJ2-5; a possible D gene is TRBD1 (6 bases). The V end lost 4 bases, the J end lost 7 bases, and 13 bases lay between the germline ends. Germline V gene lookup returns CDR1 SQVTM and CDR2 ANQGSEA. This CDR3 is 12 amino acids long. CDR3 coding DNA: TGCAGCGTTGTGGCAGGGGCGGGGACCCAGTACTTC. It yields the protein CSVVAGAGTQYF.

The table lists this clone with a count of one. CDR3 amino acids: CASSLDRGDEQFF. CDR3 nucleotides: TGTGCCAGCAGTCTGGACAGGGGGGATGAGCAGTTCTTC. The chain joins TRBV6-4 to TRBJ2-1; 10 bases align to TRBD1. The CDR3 contains 13 residues. Germline values: CDR1 MRHNA, CDR2 SNTAGT. The V gene end was trimmed by 5 bases and the J gene end by 8 bases; junction bases not matched to a gene: 3.